One sample yielded the 18 T cell receptor beta chains listed below, sequenced in a study of blood T cell repertoires in COVID-19. This table comes from immunoSEQ multiplex PCR, and its TCRdb copy is limited to in-frame clones, with some not included. The table records about 86,000 clones, 65% to 85% of them present only once. Source material: peripheral blood. Receptors originate from a woman of 80 years or more with active or convalescent COVID-19.

V and J are TRBV6-2 or TRBV6-3 and TRBJ1-2; D remains unclear. Between the trimmed V and J ends, which lost 5 bases and 4 bases, there was a span of 20 bases. Germline CDR1 MNHEY, CDR2 SVGEGT. CDR3 length: 16 amino acids. Written as DNA, the CDR3 is TGTGCCAGCAGTGCCCCGGGAGGGCGCGTTCCCTATGGCTACACCTTC. Its translation is CASSAPGGRVPYGYTF.

This clone was counted a single time. The chain links TRBV20-1 to TRBJ1-2, with unresolved D. V gave up 1 base and J gave up 6 bases, with 3 bases separating them. Germline lookup yields CDR1 DFQATT and CDR2 SNEGSKA (reference sequence). The CDR3 spans 10 residues. CDR3 in amino acids: CSARVDGYTF. DNA of the CDR3: TGCAGTGCTAGAGTAGATGGCTACACCTTC.

A single count supports this clone. The chain is built from TRBV19 and TRBJ1-2; no clear D gene. This CDR3 is 12 amino acids long. Germline values: CDR1 LNHDA, CDR2 SQIVND (reference sequence). The V end was cut by 7 bases, the J end by 7 bases, with 13 bases between. CDR3 nucleotides: TGTGCCAGTACCGCCTGGGCGTTTGGCTACACCTTC. Encoded protein: CASTAWAFGYTF.

The V and J genes are TRBV19 and TRBJ1-1; D uncertain. In germline, CDR1 is LNHDA, CDR2 SQIVND (reference sequence). The CDR3 consists of 12 residues. V was clipped by 6 bases and J by 5 bases, with 10 bases between them. The CDR3 reads CASSLTGTEAFF. The CDR3, as DNA: TGTGCCAGTAGCCTAACGGGAACTGAAGCTTTCTTT.

This clone has just one count. The V gene is TRBV7-3, the J gene TRBJ1-4; TRBD1 aligns across 8 bases. Germline V CDR1 and CDR2: SGHTA, FQGTGA. The junction had 4 bases not matched to a gene; V was cut back by 2 bases and J by 2 bases. The length of the CDR3 is 16 residues. CDR3 DNA: TGTGCCAGCAGCTTAGAACGACAGGGGACTAATGAAAAACTGTTTTTT. It specifies CASSLERQGTNEKLFF.

This clone was counted once. The chain combines TRBV21-1 with TRBJ1-1. TRBV21-1 is a pseudogene locus. The CDR3 sequence is 17 residues long. This CDR3 reads CASSKEVCGDLPYKAFF. CDR3 DNA: TGTGCCAGCAGCAAAGAGGTATGCGGGGACCTCCCCTACAAAGCTTTCTTT.

This chain links TRBV10-3 with TRBJ2-3; 13 nucleotides align to TRBD2. The CDR3 contains 23 residues. Germline V gene data show CDR1 as ENHRY and CDR2 as SYGVKD. After removal of 2 bases from V and 2 bases from J, the junction contained 22 bases not matched to a gene. The chain's CDR3 is CAISEAQPTSGRAPRPFTDTQYF. The CDR3 nucleotides are TGTGCCATCAGTGAGGCCCAACCCACTAGCGGGAGGGCCCCACGACCATTCACAGATACGCAGTATTTT.

The rearrangement uses TRBV7-3 and TRBJ2-1, with D possibly matching TRBD1 (5 bases). Germline lookup yields CDR1 SGHTA and CDR2 FQGTGA. V was cut by 1 base and J by 4 bases, with 11 bases left in between. This CDR3 has 15 residues. CDR3 region: CASSLMAGHYNEQFF. CDR3 DNA sequence: TGTGCCAGCAGCTTAATGGCAGGACATTACAATGAGCAGTTCTTC. The variable domain in full, with the rest retrieved from reference TRBV7-3 and TRBJ2-1, is GAGVSQTPSNKVTEKGKYVELRCDPISGHTALYWYRQSLGQGPEFLIYFQGTGAADDSGLPNDRFFAVRPEGSVSTLKIQRTERGDSAVYLCASSLMAGHYNEQFFGPGTRLTVL.

The J gene is TRBJ2-3, the V gene TRBV28; 7 nucleotides line up with TRBD1. CDR3 length equals 13 residues. CDR1 is MDHEN and CDR2 is SYDVKM in the germline V gene. The trim removed 5 bases at V and 4 bases at J, leaving 3 bases unmatched. The CDR3 region has the DNA TGTGCCAGCAGTCGACAGGGCCCAGATACGCAGTATTTT. This codes for CASSRQGPDTQYF.

V gene TRBV18 combines with J gene TRBJ1-2, with TRBD1 as a possible D gene (6 bases). There are 15 residues in the CDR3. Between the trimmed V and J ends, which lost 3 bases and 1 base, there was a span of 12 bases. Per germline, CDR1 KGHSH and CDR2 LQKENI. The CDR3 nucleotides are TGTGCCAGCTCACCCCGGACAGTTGATAACTATGGCTACACCTTC. Translated: CASSPRTVDNYGYTF.

The rearrangement uses TRBV18 and TRBJ2-1; TRBD2 matches 8 bases. Germline V gives CDR1 KGHSH, CDR2 LQKENI. After removal of 5 bases from V and 8 bases from J, the junction contained 11 bases not matched to a gene. The CDR3 spans 15 residues. The CDR3 loop reads CASSTSGPMTDEQFF. The CDR3 region has the DNA TGTGCCAGCTCAACTAGCGGCCCGATGACCGATGAGCAGTTCTTC. The variable domain in full, with the rest retrieved from reference TRBV18 and TRBJ2-1, is NAGVMQNPRHLVRRRGQEARLRCSPMKGHSHVYWYRQLPEEGLKFMVYLQKENIIDESGMPKERFSAEFPKEGPSILRIQQVVRGDSAAYFCASSTSGPMTDEQFFGPGTRLTVL.

The V call is TRBV12-5, the J call TRBJ2-7; D is ambiguous. Trimming removed 3 bases at V and 4 bases at J, with 7 bases between. Looked up from germline, CDR1 is LGHNT and CDR2 is FRNRAP. The CDR3 runs to 12 residues. CDR3 residues: CASGFLAYEQYF. The CDR3 DNA sequence: TGTGCTAGTGGTTTTTTGGCTTACGAGCAGTACTTC.

This chain uses TRBV5-4 with TRBJ2-3; TRBD2 is a possible D gene (6 bases). CDR1 is SGHNT and CDR2 is YYREEE in the germline V gene (reference sequence). The CDR3 sequence is 17 residues long. V lost 4 bases and J lost 1, with 19 bases in between. CDR3 in amino acids: CASSPRRTTGGTDTQYF. CDR3 sequence (DNA): TGTGCCAGCAGCCCACGCCGGACTACCGGGGGCACAGATACGCAGTATTTT.

The J gene is TRBJ2-1, the V gene TRBV24-1; TRBD1 agrees at 9 bases. V shed 11 bases and J 5 bases; nucleotides not matched to a gene: 3. This CDR3 spans 12 amino acids. The germline V gene has CDR1 KGHDR and CDR2 SFDVKD. CDR3 nucleotide sequence: TGTGCCATCAGGACAGGGGACAATGAGCAGTTCTTC. This encodes CAIRTGDNEQFF.

The chain uses TRBV19 and TRBJ1-4; D is uncertain. V dropped 2 bases and J dropped 6 bases, with 10 bases sitting between them. Germline values: CDR1 LNHDA, CDR2 SQIVND (reference sequence). There are 14 residues in the CDR3. CDR3 sequence reads: CASSIRTNHEKLFF. The CDR3 bases are TGTGCCAGTAGTATAAGGACTAACCATGAAAAACTGTTTTTT.

The J gene is TRBJ2-5, the V gene TRBV6-5, with D possibly TRBD1 on 6 matching bases. The CDR3 is made up of 15 amino acids. Germline lookup yields CDR1 MNHEY and CDR2 SVGAGI. Trimming stripped 10 bases from V and 5 bases from J, with 23 bases between. The CDR3 is CATTHSQGAQETQYF. CDR3 in DNA: TGTGCCACGACACACTCACAGGGCGCACAGGAGACCCAGTACTTC.

The rearrangement links TRBV9 to TRBJ2-7, with TRBD2 as a possible D gene (5 bases). Trimming left V 0 bases short and J 0 bases short, with 7 bases between. CDR3 length: 14 residues. The germline CDR1 and CDR2 sequences are SGDLS and YYNGEE. In DNA form, the CDR3 reads TGTGCCAGCAGCGTAGAAGGGAGCTCCTACGAGCAGTACTTC. Protein: CASSVEGSSYEQYF.

This clone was seen a single time. V and J are TRBV29-1 and TRBJ2-7; 8 nucleotides agree with TRBD1. The J segment lost 5 bases and the V segment lost 7 bases, leaving 13 bases of the junction unmatched. CDR1 and CDR2 (germline): SQVTM, ANQGSEA. CDR3 length: 14 residues. The CDR3 here is CSALFGQGGDEQYF. The DNA for the CDR3 is TGCAGCGCCCTGTTTGGACAGGGTGGCGACGAGCAGTACTTC.